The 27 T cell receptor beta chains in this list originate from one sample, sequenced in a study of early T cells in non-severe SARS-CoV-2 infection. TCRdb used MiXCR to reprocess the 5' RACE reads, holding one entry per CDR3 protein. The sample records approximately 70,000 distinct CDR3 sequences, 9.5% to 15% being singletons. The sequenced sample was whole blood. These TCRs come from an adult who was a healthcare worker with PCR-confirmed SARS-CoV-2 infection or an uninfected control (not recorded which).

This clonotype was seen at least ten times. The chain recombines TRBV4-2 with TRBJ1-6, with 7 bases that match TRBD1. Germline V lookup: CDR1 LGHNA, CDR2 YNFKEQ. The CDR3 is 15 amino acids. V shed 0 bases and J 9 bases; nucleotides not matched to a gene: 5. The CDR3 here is CASSQDGGGVSPLHF. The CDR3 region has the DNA TGTGCCAGCAGCCAAGATGGAGGGGGCGTTTCACCCCTCCACTTT.

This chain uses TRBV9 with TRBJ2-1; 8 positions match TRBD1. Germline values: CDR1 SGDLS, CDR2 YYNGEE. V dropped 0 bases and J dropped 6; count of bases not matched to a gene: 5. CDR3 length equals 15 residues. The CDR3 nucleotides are TGTGCCAGCAGCGTAGAAGGGACAGGCTTCAATGAGCAGTTCTTC. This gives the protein CASSVEGTGFNEQFF. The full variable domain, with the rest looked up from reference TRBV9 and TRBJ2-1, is DSGVTQTPKHLITATGQRVTLRCSPRSGDLSVYWYQQSLDQGLQFLIQYYNGEERAKGNILERFSAQQFPDLHSELNLSSLELGDSALYFCASSVEGTGFNEQFFGPGTRLTVL.

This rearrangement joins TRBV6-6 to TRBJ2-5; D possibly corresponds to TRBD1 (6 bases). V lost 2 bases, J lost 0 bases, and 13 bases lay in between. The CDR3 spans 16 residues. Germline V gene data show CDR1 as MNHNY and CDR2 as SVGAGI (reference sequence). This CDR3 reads CASSYPGQGNQETQYF. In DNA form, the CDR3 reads TGTGCCAGCAGTTACCCGGGGCAGGGGAACCAAGAGACCCAGTACTTC.

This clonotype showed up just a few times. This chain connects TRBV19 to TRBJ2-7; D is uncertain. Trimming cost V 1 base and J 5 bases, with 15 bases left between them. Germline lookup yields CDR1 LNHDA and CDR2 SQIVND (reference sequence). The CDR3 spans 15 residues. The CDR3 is CASSIAPGPSDEQYF. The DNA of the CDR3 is TGTGCCAGTAGTATAGCCCCGGGTCCTTCAGACGAGCAGTACTTC.

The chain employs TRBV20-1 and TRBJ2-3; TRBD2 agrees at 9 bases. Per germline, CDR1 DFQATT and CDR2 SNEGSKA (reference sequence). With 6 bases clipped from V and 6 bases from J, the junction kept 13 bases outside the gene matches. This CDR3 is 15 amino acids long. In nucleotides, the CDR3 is TGCAGTGCCCCAATCGGGACTAGCAGATCCGATACGCAGTATTTT. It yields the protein CSAPIGTSRSDTQYF.

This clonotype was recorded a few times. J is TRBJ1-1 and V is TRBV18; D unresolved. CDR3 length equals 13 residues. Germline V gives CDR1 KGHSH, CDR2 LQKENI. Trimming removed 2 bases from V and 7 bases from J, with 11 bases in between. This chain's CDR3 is CASSPLFEGEAFF. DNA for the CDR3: TGTGCCAGCTCACCATTATTTGAGGGTGAAGCTTTCTTT.

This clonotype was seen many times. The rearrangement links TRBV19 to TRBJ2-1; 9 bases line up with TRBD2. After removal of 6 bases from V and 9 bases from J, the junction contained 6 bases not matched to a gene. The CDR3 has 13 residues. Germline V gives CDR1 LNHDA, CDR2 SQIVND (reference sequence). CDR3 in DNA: TGTGCCAGTAGCCTGCGGGAGGGCCTTGAGCAGTTCTTC. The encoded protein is CASSLREGLEQFF.

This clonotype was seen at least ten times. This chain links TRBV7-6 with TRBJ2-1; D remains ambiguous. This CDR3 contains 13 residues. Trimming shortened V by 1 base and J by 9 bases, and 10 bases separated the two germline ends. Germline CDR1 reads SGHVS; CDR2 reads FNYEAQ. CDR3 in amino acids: CASSLVFGPEQFF. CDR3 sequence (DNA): TGTGCCAGCAGCTTAGTATTTGGGCCTGAGCAGTTCTTC.

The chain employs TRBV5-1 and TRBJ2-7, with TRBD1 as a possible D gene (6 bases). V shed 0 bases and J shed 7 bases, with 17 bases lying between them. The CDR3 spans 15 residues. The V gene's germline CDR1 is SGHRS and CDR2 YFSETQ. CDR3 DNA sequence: TGCGCCAGCAGCTTGGCCAACCCCGGGACAAATGAGCAGTACTTC. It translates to CASSLANPGTNEQYF.

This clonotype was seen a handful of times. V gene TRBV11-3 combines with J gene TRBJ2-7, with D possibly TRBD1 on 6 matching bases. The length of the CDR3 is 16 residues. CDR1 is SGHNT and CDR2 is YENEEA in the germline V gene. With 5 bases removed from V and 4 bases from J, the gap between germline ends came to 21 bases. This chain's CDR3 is CASSPGQPQGTYEQYF. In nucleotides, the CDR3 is TGTGCCAGCAGCCCCGGACAACCCCAGGGGACGTACGAGCAGTACTTC.

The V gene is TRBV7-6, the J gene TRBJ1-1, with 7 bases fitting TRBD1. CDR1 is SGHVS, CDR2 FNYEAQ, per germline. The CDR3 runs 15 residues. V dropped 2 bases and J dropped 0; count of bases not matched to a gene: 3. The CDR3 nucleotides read TGTGCCAGCAGCTTACAGGGGGGCATGAACACTGAAGCTTTCTTT. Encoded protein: CASSLQGGMNTEAFF.

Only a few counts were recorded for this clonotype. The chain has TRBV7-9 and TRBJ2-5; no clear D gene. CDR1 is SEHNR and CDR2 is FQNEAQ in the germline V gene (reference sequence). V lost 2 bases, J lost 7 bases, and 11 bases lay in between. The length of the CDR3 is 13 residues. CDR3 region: CASSLPSDLTQYF. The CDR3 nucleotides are TGTGCCAGCAGCTTACCTTCGGACCTGACCCAGTACTTC.

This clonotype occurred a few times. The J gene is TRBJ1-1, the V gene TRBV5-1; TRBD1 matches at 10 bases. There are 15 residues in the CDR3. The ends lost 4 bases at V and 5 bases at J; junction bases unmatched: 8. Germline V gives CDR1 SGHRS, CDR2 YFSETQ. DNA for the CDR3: TGCGCCAGCAGCCCCAGACAGGGGGCCGGGACTGAAGCTTTCTTT. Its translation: CASSPRQGAGTEAFF.

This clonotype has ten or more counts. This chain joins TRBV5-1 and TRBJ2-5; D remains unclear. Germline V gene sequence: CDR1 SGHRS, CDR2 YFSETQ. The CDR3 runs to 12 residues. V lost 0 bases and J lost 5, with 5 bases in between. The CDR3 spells CASSLDKETQYF. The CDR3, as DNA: TGCGCCAGCAGCTTGGATAAGGAGACCCAGTACTTC. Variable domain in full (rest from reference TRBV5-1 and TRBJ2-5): KAGVTQTPRYLIKTRGQQVTLSCSPISGHRSVSWYQQTPGQGLQFLFEYFSETQRNKGNFPGRFSGRQFSNSRSEMNVSTLELGDSALYLCASSLDKETQYFGPGTRLLVL.

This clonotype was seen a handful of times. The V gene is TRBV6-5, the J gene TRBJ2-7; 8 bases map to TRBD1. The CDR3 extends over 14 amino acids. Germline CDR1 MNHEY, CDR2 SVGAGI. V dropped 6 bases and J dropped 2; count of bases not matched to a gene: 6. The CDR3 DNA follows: TGTGCCAGCAGGCCGACAGGGGAAACCTACGAGCAGTACTTC. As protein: CASRPTGETYEQYF.

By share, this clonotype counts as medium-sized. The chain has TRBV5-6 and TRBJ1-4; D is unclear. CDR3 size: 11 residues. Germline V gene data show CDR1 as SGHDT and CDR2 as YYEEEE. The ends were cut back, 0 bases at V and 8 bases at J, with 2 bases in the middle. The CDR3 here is CASSLGEKLFF. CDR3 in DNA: TGTGCCAGCAGCTTGGGAGAAAAACTGTTTTTT.

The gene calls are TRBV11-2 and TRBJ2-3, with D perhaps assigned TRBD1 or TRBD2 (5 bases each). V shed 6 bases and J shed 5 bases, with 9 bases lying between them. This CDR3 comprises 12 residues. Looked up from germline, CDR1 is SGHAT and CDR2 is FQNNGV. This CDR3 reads CASSGGKDTQYF. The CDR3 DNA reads TGTGCCAGCAGTGGGGGAAAAGATACGCAGTATTTT.

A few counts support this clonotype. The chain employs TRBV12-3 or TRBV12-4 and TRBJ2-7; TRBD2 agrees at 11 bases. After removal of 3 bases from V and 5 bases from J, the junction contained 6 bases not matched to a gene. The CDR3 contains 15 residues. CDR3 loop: CASSFRLAGKHEQYF. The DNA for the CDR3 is TGTGCCAGCAGTTTCCGACTAGCGGGAAAACACGAGCAGTACTTC.

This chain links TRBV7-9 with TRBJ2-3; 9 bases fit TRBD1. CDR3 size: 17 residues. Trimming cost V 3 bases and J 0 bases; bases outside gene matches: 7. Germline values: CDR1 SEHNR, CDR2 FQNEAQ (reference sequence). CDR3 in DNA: TGTGCCAGCAGCTTTACAGGGGGCCGTTCGAGCACAGATACGCAGTATTTT. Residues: CASSFTGGRSSTDTQYF.

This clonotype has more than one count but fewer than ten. The CDR3 region is CASTPRDRGLIEAFF. The DNA for the CDR3 is TGTGCCAGCACCCCTCGGGACAGGGGGTTAATTGAAGCTTTCTTT. The rearrangement uses TRBV28 and TRBJ1-1, with 11 nucleotides matching TRBD1. The CDR3 sequence is 15 residues long. Germline V lookup: CDR1 MDHEN, CDR2 SYDVKM. V dropped 7 bases and J dropped 7; count of bases not matched to a gene: 11.

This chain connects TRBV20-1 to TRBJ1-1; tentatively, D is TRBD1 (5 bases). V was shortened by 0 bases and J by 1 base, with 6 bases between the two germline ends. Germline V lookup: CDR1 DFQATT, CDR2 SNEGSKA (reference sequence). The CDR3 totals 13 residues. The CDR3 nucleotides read TGCAGTGCTAGAGATCAGGGGAACACTGAAGCTTTCTTT. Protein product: CSARDQGNTEAFF.

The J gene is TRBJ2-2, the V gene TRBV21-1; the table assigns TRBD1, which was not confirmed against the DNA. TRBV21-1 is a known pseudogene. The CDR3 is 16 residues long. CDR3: CASSEIRGSNTGELFF. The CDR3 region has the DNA TGTGCCAGCAGCGAAATCAGGGGGTCTAACACCGGGGAGCTGTTTTTT.

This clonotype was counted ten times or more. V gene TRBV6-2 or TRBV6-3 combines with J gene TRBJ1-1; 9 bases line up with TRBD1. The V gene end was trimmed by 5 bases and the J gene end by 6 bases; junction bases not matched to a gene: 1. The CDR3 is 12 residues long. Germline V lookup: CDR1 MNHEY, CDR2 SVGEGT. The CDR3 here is CASSRQGAEAFF. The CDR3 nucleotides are TGTGCCAGCAGTCGACAGGGGGCTGAAGCTTTCTTT.

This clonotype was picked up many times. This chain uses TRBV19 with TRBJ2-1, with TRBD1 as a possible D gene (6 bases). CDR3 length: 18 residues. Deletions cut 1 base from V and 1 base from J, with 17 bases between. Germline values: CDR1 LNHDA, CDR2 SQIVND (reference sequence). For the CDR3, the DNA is TGTGCCAGTAGTATAGCTCCTATACAGGGTTATTCCTACAATGAGCAGTTCTTC. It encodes CASSIAPIQGYSYNEQFF.

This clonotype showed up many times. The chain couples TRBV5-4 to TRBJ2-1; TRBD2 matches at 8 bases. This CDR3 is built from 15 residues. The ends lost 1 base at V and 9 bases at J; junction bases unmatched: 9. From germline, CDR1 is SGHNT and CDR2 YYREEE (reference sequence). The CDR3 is CASSLLSGGNGEQFF. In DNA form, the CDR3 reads TGTGCCAGCAGCTTGTTGAGCGGGGGCAACGGTGAGCAGTTCTTC.

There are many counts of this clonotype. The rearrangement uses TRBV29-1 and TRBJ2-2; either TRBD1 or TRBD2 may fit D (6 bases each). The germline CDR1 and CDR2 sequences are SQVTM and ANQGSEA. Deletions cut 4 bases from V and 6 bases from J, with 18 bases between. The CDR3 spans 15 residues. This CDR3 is CSVGVTGAGAGELFF. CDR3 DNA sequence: TGCAGCGTTGGAGTTACGGGGGCTGGCGCCGGGGAGCTGTTTTTT.

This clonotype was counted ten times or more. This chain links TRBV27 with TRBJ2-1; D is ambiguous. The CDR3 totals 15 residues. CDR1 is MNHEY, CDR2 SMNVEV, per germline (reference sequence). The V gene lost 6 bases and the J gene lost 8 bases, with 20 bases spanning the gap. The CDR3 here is CASRQSGRFLDEQFF. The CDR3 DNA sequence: TGTGCCAGCAGACAATCTGGTCGGTTTTTAGATGAGCAGTTCTTC.